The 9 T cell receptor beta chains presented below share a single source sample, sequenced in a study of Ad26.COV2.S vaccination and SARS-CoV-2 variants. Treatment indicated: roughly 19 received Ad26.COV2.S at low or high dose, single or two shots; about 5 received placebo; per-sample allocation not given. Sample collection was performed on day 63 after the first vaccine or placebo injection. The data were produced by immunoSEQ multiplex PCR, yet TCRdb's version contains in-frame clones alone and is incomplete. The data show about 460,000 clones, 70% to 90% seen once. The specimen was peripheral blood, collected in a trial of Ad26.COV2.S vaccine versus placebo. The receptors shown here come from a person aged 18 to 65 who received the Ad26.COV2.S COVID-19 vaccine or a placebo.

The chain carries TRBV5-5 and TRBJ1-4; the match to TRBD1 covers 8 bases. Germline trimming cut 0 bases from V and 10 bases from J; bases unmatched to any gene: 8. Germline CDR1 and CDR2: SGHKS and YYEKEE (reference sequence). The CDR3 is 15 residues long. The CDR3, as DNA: TGTGCCAGCAGCTTGGTGGACAGGGAGAGTGGAAAACTGTTTTTT. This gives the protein CASSLVDRESGKLFF. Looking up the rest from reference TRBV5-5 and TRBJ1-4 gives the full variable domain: DAGVTQSPTHLIKTRGQQVTLRCSPISGHKSVSWYQQVLGQGPQFIFQYYEKEERGRGNFPDRFSARQFPNYSSELNVNALLLGDSALYLCASSLVDRESGKLFFGSGTQLSVL.

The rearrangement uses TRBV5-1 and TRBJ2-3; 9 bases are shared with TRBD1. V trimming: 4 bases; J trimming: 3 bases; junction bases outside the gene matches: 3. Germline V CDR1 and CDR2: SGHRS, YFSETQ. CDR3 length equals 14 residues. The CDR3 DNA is TGCGCCAGCAGCGAGGGACAGGGAACAGATACGCAGTATTTT. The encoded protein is CASSEGQGTDTQYF.

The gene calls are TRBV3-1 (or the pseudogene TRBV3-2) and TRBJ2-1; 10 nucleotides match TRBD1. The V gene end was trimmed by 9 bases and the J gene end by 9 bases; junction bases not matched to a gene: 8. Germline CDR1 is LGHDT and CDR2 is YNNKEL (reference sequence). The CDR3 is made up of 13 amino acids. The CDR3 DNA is TGTGCCAGTTCCGGGACAGGGGTCTCTGAGCAGTTCTTC. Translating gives CASSGTGVSEQFF.

The DNA of the CDR3 is TGTGCCAGCAGCCCCGTCCTCTGGGGCAGCTATAATTCACCCCTCCACTTT. Residues: CASSPVLWGSYNSPLHF. The chain is built from TRBV3-1 (or the pseudogene TRBV3-2) and TRBJ1-6, with D possibly matching TRBD1 (5 bases). CDR1 LGHDT and CDR2 YNNKEL come from the germline V gene (reference sequence). This CDR3 is 17 amino acids long. V lost 4 bases and J lost 3, with 16 bases in between.

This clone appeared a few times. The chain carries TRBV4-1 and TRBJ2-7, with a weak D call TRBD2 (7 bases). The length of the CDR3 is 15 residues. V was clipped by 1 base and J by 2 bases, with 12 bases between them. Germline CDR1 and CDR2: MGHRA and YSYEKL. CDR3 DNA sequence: TGCGCCAGCAGCCAAGTGTGGGGGGGGCCCTACGAGCAGTACTTC. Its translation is CASSQVWGGPYEQYF.

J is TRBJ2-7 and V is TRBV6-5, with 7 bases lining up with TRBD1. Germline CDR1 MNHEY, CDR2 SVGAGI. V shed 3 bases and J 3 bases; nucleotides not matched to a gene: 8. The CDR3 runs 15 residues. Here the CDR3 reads CASSYLGTDNYEQYF. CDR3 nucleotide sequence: TGTGCCAGCAGTTATCTGGGGACAGACAACTACGAGCAGTACTTC.

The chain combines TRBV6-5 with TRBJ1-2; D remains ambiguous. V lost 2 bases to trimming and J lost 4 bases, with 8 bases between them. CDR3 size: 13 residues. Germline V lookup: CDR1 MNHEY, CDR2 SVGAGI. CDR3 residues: CASSYNPAYGYTF. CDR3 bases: TGTGCCAGCAGTTACAACCCGGCCTATGGCTACACCTTC.

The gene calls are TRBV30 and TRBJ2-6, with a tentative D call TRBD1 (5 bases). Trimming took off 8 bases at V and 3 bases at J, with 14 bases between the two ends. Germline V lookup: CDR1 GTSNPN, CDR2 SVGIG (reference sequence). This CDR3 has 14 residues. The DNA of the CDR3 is TGTGCCGGAACGACAGCTCGTGGGGCCAACGTCCTGACTTTC. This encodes CAGTTARGANVLTF. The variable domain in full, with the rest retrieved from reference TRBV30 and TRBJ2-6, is SQTIHQWPATLVQPVGSPLSLECTVEGTSNPNLYWYRQAAGRGLQLLFYSVGIGQISSEVPQNLSASRPQDRQFILSSKKLLLSDSGFYLCAGTTARGANVLTFGAGSRLTVL.

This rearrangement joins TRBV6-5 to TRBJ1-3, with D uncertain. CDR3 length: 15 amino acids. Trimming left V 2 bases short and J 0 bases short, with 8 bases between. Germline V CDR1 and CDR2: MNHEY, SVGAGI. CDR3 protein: CASSYGVNSGNTIYF. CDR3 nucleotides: TGTGCCAGCAGTTACGGTGTTAACTCTGGAAACACCATATATTTT.